Following are 5 T cell receptor beta chains from one sample sequenced in a study of blood T cell repertoires in COVID-19. Sequencing used immunoSEQ multiplex PCR; TCRdb keeps in-frame clones, though not all of them. The table lists 130,000 to 150,000 clones, around nine tenths of them singletons. Sequenced input: peripheral blood. These receptors all come from a human donor in a cohort sampled during active COVID-19.

V usage is TRBV6-5 and J usage is TRBJ2-7; tentative D call: TRBD1 (6 bases). The CDR3 spans 14 residues. The germline V gene has CDR1 MNHEY and CDR2 SVGAGI. The V gene lost 1 base and the J gene lost 0 bases, with 7 bases spanning the gap. The DNA of the CDR3 is TGTGCCAGCAGTTACTGGGACACCTCCTACGAGCAGTACTTC. As protein: CASSYWDTSYEQYF.

The chain combines TRBV28 with TRBJ1-1, with D perhaps matching TRBD1 (5 bases). Trimming shortened V by 2 bases and J by 1 base, and 14 bases separated the two germline ends. From germline, CDR1 is MDHEN and CDR2 SYDVKM. The CDR3 runs 16 residues. In DNA, the CDR3 is TGTGCCAGCAGTTTAGGGTTCGGCAGGGCGAACACTGAAGCTTTCTTT. Protein sequence: CASSLGFGRANTEAFF.

The chain recombines TRBV15 with TRBJ2-7, with 8 bases lining up with TRBD1. Looked up from germline, CDR1 is LNHNV and CDR2 is YYDKDF (reference sequence). The CDR3 sequence is 16 residues long. V trimming: 1 base; J trimming: 4 bases; junction bases outside the gene matches: 9. The CDR3 protein is CATSRGVTGGRYEQYF. The CDR3 coding sequence is TGTGCCACCAGCAGAGGAGTCACAGGGGGGCGGTACGAGCAGTACTTC.

The chain employs TRBV19 and TRBJ2-2, with D perhaps TRBD1 (5 bases). This CDR3 is built from 14 residues. CDR1 and CDR2 (germline): LNHDA, SQIVND (reference sequence). Trimming removed 5 bases from V and 2 bases from J, with 9 bases in between. This chain's CDR3 is CASSEWGNTGELFF. The CDR3 DNA reads as TGTGCCAGTAGTGAGTGGGGCAACACCGGGGAGCTGTTTTTT.

The V gene is TRBV28, the J gene TRBJ1-1, with TRBD1 matching over 10 bases. V gave up 5 bases and J gave up 5 bases; unmatched junction bases: 2. Germline V gene sequence: CDR1 MDHEN, CDR2 SYDVKM. The CDR3 is 13 amino acids. In nucleotides, the CDR3 is TGTGCCAGCAGTCCGGGACAGGGGACTGAAGCTTTCTTT. Amino acid sequence: CASSPGQGTEAFF.